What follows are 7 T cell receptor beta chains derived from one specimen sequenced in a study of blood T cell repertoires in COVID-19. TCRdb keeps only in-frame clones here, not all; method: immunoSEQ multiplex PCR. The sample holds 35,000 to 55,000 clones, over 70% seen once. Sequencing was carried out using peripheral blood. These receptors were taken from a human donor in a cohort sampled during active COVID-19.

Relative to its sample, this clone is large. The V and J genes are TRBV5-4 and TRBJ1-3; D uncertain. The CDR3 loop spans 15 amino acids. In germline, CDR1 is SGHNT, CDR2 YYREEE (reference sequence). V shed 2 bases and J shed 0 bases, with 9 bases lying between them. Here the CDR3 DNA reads TGTGCCAGCAGCTTTGACACAGCCTCTGGAAACACCATATATTTT. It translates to CASSFDTASGNTIYF.

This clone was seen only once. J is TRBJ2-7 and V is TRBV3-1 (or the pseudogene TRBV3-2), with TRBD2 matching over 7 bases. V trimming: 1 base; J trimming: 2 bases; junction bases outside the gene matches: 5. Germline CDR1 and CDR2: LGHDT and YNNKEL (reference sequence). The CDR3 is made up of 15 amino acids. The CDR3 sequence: CASSQVGTSAYEQYF. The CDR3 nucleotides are TGTGCCAGCAGCCAAGTGGGAACTAGCGCCTACGAGCAGTACTTC.

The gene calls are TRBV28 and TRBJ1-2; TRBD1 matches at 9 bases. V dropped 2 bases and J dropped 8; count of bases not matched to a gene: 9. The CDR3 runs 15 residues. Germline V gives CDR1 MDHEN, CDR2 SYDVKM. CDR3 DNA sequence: TGTGCCAGCAGTTTAGATCCGACAGGGGGGAGCGGCTACACCTTC. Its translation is CASSLDPTGGSGYTF.

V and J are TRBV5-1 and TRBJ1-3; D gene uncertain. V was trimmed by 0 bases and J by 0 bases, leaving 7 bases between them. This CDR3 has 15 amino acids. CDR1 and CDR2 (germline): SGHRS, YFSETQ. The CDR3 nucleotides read TGCGCCAGCAGCTTGGCCCAGGACTCTGGAAACACCATATATTTT. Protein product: CASSLAQDSGNTIYF.

The CDR3 region is CASSRDRGAETQYF. The DNA of the CDR3 is TGTGCCAGCAGCCGGGACAGGGGTGCCGAGACCCAGTACTTC. The chain links TRBV5-8 to TRBJ2-5; 10 bases line up with TRBD1. Germline V CDR1 and CDR2: SGHTS, YDEGEE. The V segment lost 4 bases and the J segment 5 bases; nucleotides outside the gene matches: 5. The CDR3 sequence is 14 residues long.

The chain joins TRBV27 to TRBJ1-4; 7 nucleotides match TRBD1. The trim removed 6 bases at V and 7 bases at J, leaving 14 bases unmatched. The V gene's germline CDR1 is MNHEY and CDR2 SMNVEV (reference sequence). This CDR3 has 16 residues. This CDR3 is CASRPSRGGFGEKLFF. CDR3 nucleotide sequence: TGTGCCAGCAGACCCTCACGAGGGGGCTTTGGTGAAAAACTGTTTTTT.

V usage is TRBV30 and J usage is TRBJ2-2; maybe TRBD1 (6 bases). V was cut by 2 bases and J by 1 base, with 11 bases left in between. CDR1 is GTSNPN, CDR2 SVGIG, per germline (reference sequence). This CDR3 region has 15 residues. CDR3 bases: TGTGCCTGGAGTAGCAGGGGCAAGAACACCGGGGAGCTGTTTTTT. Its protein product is CAWSSRGKNTGELFF.